Below, 19 T cell receptor beta chains from the same sample are listed, as sequenced in a study of blood T cell repertoires in COVID-19. Data came from immunoSEQ multiplex PCR; TCRdb stores just in-frame clones and leaves some out. The data hold approximately 100,000 clones, with 75% to 90% observed a single time. The source material was peripheral blood. These receptors were taken from an elderly woman with acute or convalescent COVID-19.

This chain joins TRBV11-3 and TRBJ2-3; D remains unclear. The CDR3 sequence is 14 residues long. The V gene lost 0 bases and the J gene lost 7 bases, with 11 bases spanning the gap. In germline, CDR1 is SGHNT, CDR2 YENEEA. In DNA form, the CDR3 reads TGTGCCAGCAGCTTAGATACCGGCGGTTATACGCAGTATTTT. It yields the protein CASSLDTGGYTQYF.

V is TRBV9 and J is TRBJ2-7; a possible D gene is TRBD1 (5 bases). V gave up 0 bases and J gave up 5 bases, with 15 bases separating them. Germline CDR1 SGDLS, CDR2 YYNGEE. The CDR3 consists of 15 residues. DNA for the CDR3: TGTGCCAGCAGCGTAGGGGGCCTAACTCCCCACGAGCAGTACTTC. Protein: CASSVGGLTPHEQYF.

The rearrangement uses TRBV7-2 and TRBJ2-5; D is perhaps TRBD1 (5 bases). Germline V gene data show CDR1 as SGHTA and CDR2 as FQGNSA. Between the trimmed V and J ends, which lost 2 bases and 7 bases, there was a span of 5 bases. The CDR3 has 11 amino acids. Written as DNA, the CDR3 is TGTGCCAGCAGCTTACAGGGGACCCAGTACTTC. As protein: CASSLQGTQYF.

V and J are TRBV10-2 and TRBJ2-7; a weak D match, TRBD1 (6 bases). The germline V gene encodes CDR1 WSHSY and CDR2 SAAADI. Trimming took 0 bases from V and 6 from J, leaving 15 bases between them. The CDR3 has 15 residues. The CDR3 sequence is CASSESAGAAIEQYF. DNA for the CDR3: TGCGCCAGCAGTGAGTCGGCAGGGGCGGCAATCGAGCAGTACTTC.

This clone was seen once. J is TRBJ2-7 and V is TRBV5-1, with a possible D match to TRBD2 (5 bases). This CDR3 is built from 16 residues. Trimming shortened V by 0 bases and J by 0 bases, and 13 bases separated the two germline ends. Germline V lookup: CDR1 SGHRS, CDR2 YFSETQ. The CDR3 DNA is TGCGCCAGCAGCTTGGGAGAGTGGGGAGCCTCCTACGAGCAGTACTTC. Amino acids: CASSLGEWGASYEQYF.

This chain uses TRBV7-2 with TRBJ2-7; TRBD1 agrees at 7 bases. This CDR3 has 15 residues. V shed 5 bases and J 2 bases; nucleotides not matched to a gene: 9. From germline, CDR1 is SGHTA and CDR2 FQGNSA. Here the CDR3 DNA reads TGTGCCAGCAGCCGCGCGACAGGGAACCCCTACGAGCAGTACTTC. Its protein product is CASSRATGNPYEQYF.

The gene calls are TRBV10-1 and TRBJ1-2; weak D call: TRBD1 (5 bases). Trimming removed 0 bases from V and 9 bases from J, with 11 bases in between. The V gene's germline CDR1 is WNHNN and CDR2 SYGVQD (reference sequence). CDR3 length equals 13 residues. CDR3: CASSESASGSYTF. In DNA form, the CDR3 reads TGCGCCAGCAGTGAGTCAGCGTCAGGGAGCTACACCTTC.

The chain recombines TRBV5-1 with TRBJ2-7; D is undetermined. Germline CDR1 reads SGHRS; CDR2 reads YFSETQ. This CDR3 is built from 10 residues. V was pared by 4 bases and J by 6 bases, with 5 bases between. CDR3 coding DNA: TGCGCCAGCAGCCGAGGCGAGCAGTACTTC. Its translation: CASSRGEQYF.

The chain uses TRBV27 and TRBJ2-5; 14 nucleotides line up with TRBD2. Germline trimming cut 7 bases from V and 1 base from J; bases unmatched to any gene: 8. Germline assignment: CDR1 MNHEY and CDR2 SMNVEV (reference sequence). This CDR3 has 17 residues. The CDR3 protein is CASKGLAGATTQETQYF. In DNA, the CDR3 is TGTGCCAGCAAGGGACTAGCGGGAGCTACGACCCAAGAGACCCAGTACTTC.

The V and J genes are TRBV5-8 and TRBJ2-5, with D possibly being TRBD1 (6 bases). CDR3 size: 14 residues. Trimming removed 0 bases at V and 9 bases at J, with 15 bases between. Per germline, CDR1 SGHTS and CDR2 YDEGEE. CDR3 region: CASSLDRARVAQYF. CDR3 DNA: TGTGCCAGCAGCTTGGACAGGGCACGAGTTGCCCAGTACTTC.

Notes on this clone: At one end the junction does not follow the germline gene, possibly because of a read error. J is TRBJ1-2 and V is TRBV20-1; TRBD1 agrees at 7 bases. In germline, CDR1 is DFQATT, CDR2 SNEGSKA (reference sequence). CDR3 size: 11 residues. The CDR3 spells CSARGGGGYTF. In DNA, the CDR3 is TGCAGTGCCAGAGGAGGGGGCGGCTACACCTTC.

The chain employs TRBV28 and TRBJ2-7; D remains ambiguous. Trimming stripped 4 bases from V and 0 bases from J, with 10 bases between. CDR1 and CDR2 (germline): MDHEN, SYDVKM. The CDR3 is 14 residues long. The CDR3 loop is CASSSLFFSYEQYF. DNA for the CDR3: TGTGCCAGCAGTTCACTCTTTTTCTCCTACGAGCAGTACTTC.

The V call is TRBV2, the J call TRBJ2-7; TRBD1 matches 12 bases. Germline V CDR1 and CDR2: SNHLY, FYNNEI. The CDR3 runs 16 residues. J gave up 3 bases and V 8 bases, and 11 bases lay outside the gene matches. The CDR3 coding sequence is TGTGCCAGCGGGGGACAGGGGGCGTTCCCTCACTACGAGCAGTACTTC. Its protein product is CASGGQGAFPHYEQYF. Full variable domain (outside the CDR3, taken from reference TRBV2 and TRBJ2-7): EPEVTQTPSHQVTQMGQEVILRCVPISNHLYFYWYRQILGQKVEFLVSFYNNEISEKSEIFDDQFSVERPDGSNFTLKIRSTKLEDSAMYFCASGGQGAFPHYEQYFGPGTRLTVT.

The V call is TRBV28, the J call TRBJ1-5; 8 nucleotides match TRBD1. The CDR3 is made up of 17 amino acids. In germline, CDR1 is MDHEN, CDR2 SYDVKM. Unmatched junction bases numbered 10, after V lost 3 bases and J lost 3 bases. The CDR3 is CASSLAMGTGLNQPQHF. The CDR3 nucleotides are TGTGCCAGCAGTTTGGCGATGGGGACAGGCCTCAATCAGCCCCAGCATTTT.

The chain couples TRBV27 to TRBJ2-7, with D perhaps matching TRBD2 (6 bases). CDR1 MNHEY and CDR2 SMNVEV come from the germline V gene (reference sequence). The CDR3 covers 14 residues. V lost 5 bases and J 4 bases, leaving 15 bases between the germline ends. In DNA, the CDR3 is TGTGCCAGCAGTCCCCGGGGGTTAAGTTACGAGCAGTACTTC. Protein product: CASSPRGLSYEQYF.

This rearrangement joins TRBV20-1 to TRBJ1-6; 8 bases match TRBD1. Germline V gives CDR1 DFQATT, CDR2 SNEGSKA (reference sequence). This CDR3 contains 15 residues. J was trimmed by 10 bases and V by 3 bases; bases with no gene match: 11. The CDR3 nucleotides read TGCAGTGCTAGTATCGGCCGGACAGGGCAGTCACCCCTCCACTTT. It yields the protein CSASIGRTGQSPLHF.

This chain links TRBV19 with TRBJ2-5, with D perhaps matching TRBD1 (6 bases). This CDR3 has 14 residues. V was pared by 3 bases and J by 5 bases, with 13 bases between. In germline, CDR1 is LNHDA, CDR2 SQIVND (reference sequence). In nucleotides, the CDR3 is TGTGCCAGTAGTATTTGGGGGCAGAGGGAGACCCAGTACTTC. Translating gives CASSIWGQRETQYF.

V and J are TRBV18 and TRBJ1-3; 9 bases are shared with TRBD1. Trimming at V came to 4 bases and at J to 4 bases, leaving 2 bases not matched to a gene. This CDR3 has 14 residues. The germline V gene has CDR1 KGHSH and CDR2 LQKENI. The DNA of the CDR3 is TGTGCCAGCTCACGGACAGGGGAAGGAAACACCATATATTTT. Its translation is CASSRTGEGNTIYF.

This chain joins TRBV29-1 and TRBJ2-3; D call uncertain. The germline gives CDR1 SQVTM, CDR2 ANQGSEA. The germline V and J ends were trimmed by 1 base and 5 bases, with 4 bases remaining between them. The CDR3 has 11 residues. The CDR3 region has the DNA TGCAGCGTTGAAGGAGTAGATACGCAGTATTTT. Translation: CSVEGVDTQYF.